These 8 T cell receptor beta chains share one sample of origin, sequenced in a study of regulatory T cells. Notes on the study in general: Hydrophobic residues at CDR3 positions 6 and 7 were enriched in conventional CD4+ T cells of CD3G-deficient patients.

The primer mix had 52 TRBV and 13 TRBJ primers. The data were produced by immunoSEQ multiplex PCR, yet TCRdb's version contains in-frame clones alone and is incomplete. The sample holds about 17,000 clones; roughly 88% are singletons and the top ten take 8%. Their antigen targets remain unknown. Sequencing was done on a sample of conventional CD4+ T cells sorted from blood. The receptors here all came from a person aged 25 to 45 with CD3G deficiency.

In its sample, this clone was seen a few times. The chain recombines TRBV6-6 with TRBJ1-2; D is perhaps TRBD1 (6 bases). Trimming pared 11 bases from V and 9 bases from J, leaving 19 bases between. Germline lookup yields CDR1 MNHNY and CDR2 SVGAGI (reference sequence). The CDR3 extends over 12 amino acids. DNA of the CDR3: TGTGCCGCGAGCCTACAGGGTCGGAGCTACACCTTC. Encoded protein: CAASLQGRSYTF.

The chain links TRBV28 to TRBJ1-6, with TRBD1 matching over 7 bases. V trimming: 8 bases; J trimming: 14 bases; junction bases outside the gene matches: 12. The CDR3 contains 13 residues. CDR1 is MDHEN and CDR2 is SYDVKM in the germline V gene. CDR3 region: CASGGTEGRTLHF. The DNA for the CDR3 is TGTGCCAGCGGCGGGACAGAGGGAAGGACCCTCCACTTT.

The chain uses TRBV7-6 and TRBJ2-7; tentative D call: TRBD1 (5 bases). With 5 bases removed from V and 8 bases from J, the gap between germline ends came to 16 bases. The germline CDR1 and CDR2 sequences are SGHVS and FNYEAQ. The CDR3 runs to 13 residues. The CDR3 coding sequence is TGTGCCAGCAGCCCAGGGTATGCCTCCCAGCAGTACTTC. Translated, it gives CASSPGYASQQYF.

V gene TRBV10-3 combines with J gene TRBJ1-2; perhaps TRBD1 as D (5 bases). V was cut by 6 bases and J by 8 bases, with 13 bases left in between. Germline V CDR1 and CDR2: ENHRY, SYGVKD. This CDR3 contains 12 residues. DNA for the CDR3: TGTGCCATCAGGCGGCAGGAGGGGGGCTACACCTTC. It translates to CAIRRQEGGYTF.

This chain links TRBV6-1 with TRBJ2-7, with no clear D. Germline CDR1 reads MNHNS; CDR2 reads SASEGT. CDR3 size: 16 residues. V was trimmed by 0 bases and J by 2 bases, leaving 14 bases between them. The CDR3 nucleotides read TGTGCCAGCAGTGAAGCATCGGTCCAGCGCCCCTACGAGCAGTACTTC. Translating gives CASSEASVQRPYEQYF.

The V call is TRBV11-1, the J call TRBJ1-1; the D gene is possibly TRBD1 (5 bases). The CDR3 length is 15 residues. Trimming removed 5 bases at V and 0 bases at J, with 13 bases between. Per the germline V gene, CDR1 is SGHAT and CDR2 is FQDESV (reference sequence). CDR3 nucleotide sequence: TGTGCCAGCAGCGCAACGGGACGGGTGAACACTGAAGCTTTCTTT. Protein product: CASSATGRVNTEAFF.

This rearrangement joins TRBV20-1 to TRBJ2-5; D call uncertain. Germline V CDR1 and CDR2: DFQATT, SNEGSKA (reference sequence). The CDR3 has 11 residues. Trimming took off 5 bases at V and 2 bases at J, with 6 bases between the two ends. The DNA for the CDR3 is TGCAGTGCTGCTAGGCAAGAGACCCAGTACTTC. Encoded protein: CSAARQETQYF.

This clone was observed a few times. V gene TRBV7-9 combines with J gene TRBJ1-4; TRBD1 matches at 7 bases. V shed 3 bases and J 7 bases; nucleotides not matched to a gene: 8. This CDR3 is built from 15 residues. Germline CDR1 and CDR2: SEHNR and FQNEAQ (reference sequence). The CDR3 is CASSFGDRRSEKLFF. CDR3 coding DNA: TGTGCCAGCAGCTTTGGGGACAGACGAAGTGAAAAACTGTTTTTT. The full variable domain, its missing parts supplied by reference TRBV7-9 and TRBJ1-4, is DTGVSQNPRHKITKRGQNVTFRCDPISEHNRLYWYRQTLGQGPEFLTYFQNEAQLEKSRLLSDRFSAERPKGSFSTLEIQRTEQGDSAMYLCASSFGDRRSEKLFFGSGTQLSVL.